The entry below gives a single T cell receptor beta chain sequence along with its context. Its cognate antigen has yet to be identified. A read error is likely, as this CDR3 ends without the conserved phenylalanine or tryptophan. This sample was included in a study of blood T cells in healthy people across ages (dated by TCRdb to between 2014 and 2017). Regarding the study in general: In model experiments, roughly one uniquely barcoded TCR beta cDNA molecule per two T cells was captured by template switching. Age-related changes in TCR beta repertoire diversity were measured in the study by deep sequencing normalized with unique cDNA molecular identifiers. The donors were divided into four age groups: young (average approximately 17 years), middle-aged (roughly 42), aged (roughly 66) and long-lived (roughly 86). Donors of different ages were randomly distributed across sequencing lanes to avoid experimental bias. Using the same blood draw, the study looked at two additional independent replicas of 1 million unique cDNA reads for two donors, one aged 18 to 30 and the other aged 80 or older.

Receptor libraries were prepared by 5' RACE. A second 7 to 11 cycle PCR used a sample-barcoded 5' primer and a J-beta primer mix. A unique molecular identifier was introduced onto each TCR beta cDNA molecule by a template-switch 5' adaptor carrying 12 random nucleotides. Each sample yielded at least 2.5 million CDR3-containing paired-end reads. The Mint cDNA synthesis kit, primed by a TRBC-specific oligonucleotide, was used to synthesize first-strand cDNA from all RNA. All cDNA was treated with uracil-DNA glycosylase and then went through a first 18-cycle PCR with the universal primers M1SS and BC2_uni_R. As for how the authors treated the data: Each sample was normalized by randomly selecting 1 million high-quality reads, each carrying a distinct molecular identifier. Instead of being binned into consensus sequences, reads with shared molecular identifiers were discarded. MiTCR, with a Q25 quality threshold and the strictest error-elimination algorithm, was used for CDR3 identification, clonotype clustering and error correction. A nonparametric unseen species model with Euler transformation was used to estimate a lower bound on total TCR beta diversity. TCRdb itself trimmed the public reads at Q25 with fastp, ran MiXCR and retained productive beta chains. Records with the same CDR3 protein are collapsed into one entry carrying the most frequent genes and DNA. TCRdb's processing, not the authors' own work, is the source of the V and J calls. Within this sample are 1.8 million or so distinct CDR3 sequences, with about 39% of them counted one time only. More than 20% of the sample is taken by the ten largest.

The donors were under 40 Caucasian individuals from Russia, aged about 6 to 100 years, who were systemically healthy. Each donor gave 8.5 to 10 milliliters of peripheral blood, collected into EDTA-treated Vacutainer tubes. Ficoll-Paque density-gradient centrifugation was used to isolate PBMCs, with at least 7 million per sample. Trizol reagent was used to extract total RNA from PBMCs, with at least 5 micrograms per sample. Naive CD45RAhigh/CD27high T cell percentages were measured by flow cytometry on a PBMC aliquot from every donor. Broad study findings and their caveats: Because the CMV infection status of the donors was unknown, age-related changes in expanded clonotypes may potentially have been confounded. The long-lived group showed more naive CD4+ T cells, fewer expanded clones and increased TCR diversity than the aged group, suggesting age selection. As age increased, observed TCR beta diversity per million T cells dropped in a roughly linear way, and a significant reduction was already evident by age 40. Total diversity estimates from one million sequenced T cells were considered lower bounds and underestimates. Bulk unsorted PBMC profiling prevented conclusive comparison of naive and antigen-experienced compartments. There was a strong correlation between observed TCR beta diversity and the percentage of naive T cells measured by flow cytometry.

After removal of 1 base from V and 3 bases from J, the junction retains 6 bases not matched to a gene. Both ends counted, the CDR3 spans 15 residues. The only DNA kept is the CDR3, 45 bases in frame from the first base. CDR1 SGHRS and CDR2 YFSETQ are derived from the germline V gene. Sequencing input: blood. The source of this sequence is a human donor in good health. Rearrangement joined TRBV5-1 to TRBJ2-7; a stretch of 8 junction bases matches TRBD1. The CDR3 reads CASSLSPTGDYEQYL. The DNA sequence is given as TGCGCCAGCAGCTTGAGTCCGACAGGGGACTACGAGCAGTACTTA.